This T cell receptor (beta chain) comes out of a study of cytomegalovirus exposure and HLA in healthy donors. Losses at the gene ends were 10 bases for V and 8 bases for J; bases not matched to a gene: 13. Per germline, CDR1 ENHRY and CDR2 SYGVKD. This CDR3 is built from 15 residues. PCR used 60 Vbeta primers and 13 Jbeta primers. The assay was immunoSEQ multiplex PCR, and TCRdb's table has in-frame clones only and misses some. Altogether approximately 77,000 clones are present, 70% to 85% being singletons, with the ten largest covering around 7%. Study results and caveats: The Asian-associated ancestry cluster reportedly had fewer N-insertions than the roughly 670-donor mean in a later analysis. Later on, analysis showed that most CMV-associated TCR beta chains appeared to be HLA-restricted. A missense variant in DCLRE1C was later tied to TCR beta V- and J-gene trimming. Analysis performed later found more than 15,000 TCR beta sequences associated with HLA alleles at 0.05 false discovery rate.

This clone was seen a few times. No antigen is known for it. V and J are TRBV10-3 and TRBJ1-5; the match to TRBD1 covers 11 bases. Input material: PBMCs. The source is a woman aged 40 to 50 in good health and CMV-seronegative. CDR3: CASRPGQGEGEPQHF. In DNA, the CDR3 is TGTGCCAGCAGACCGGGACAGGGGGAAGGGGAGCCCCAGCATTTT.